This T cell receptor (beta chain) originates from a study of blood T cells in healthy people across ages. A J-beta primer mix and a sample-barcoded 5' primer were used in a second PCR of roughly 7 to 12 cycles. TCRdb reprocessed the 5' RACE reads with MiXCR, giving one entry per CDR3 protein. The data show about 720,000 distinct CDR3 sequences, with about 25% seen just once and under 4.5% held by the top ten. This clonotype was detected a few times. The CDR3 consists of 14 residues. Germline-derived CDR1 and CDR2 are SQVTM and ANQGSEA. V dropped 3 bases and J dropped 1 base, with 11 bases sitting between them. This same sample was also part of a study on T cells of mothers and their children.

This clonotype was obtained from a boy younger than 18 in good health. The chain is built from TRBV29-1 and TRBJ2-3; D unclear. Sequenced input: blood. The CDR3 spells CSVDMSRGTDTQYF. In DNA form, the CDR3 reads TGCAGCGTTGATATGAGTAGGGGCACAGATACGCAGTATTTT.